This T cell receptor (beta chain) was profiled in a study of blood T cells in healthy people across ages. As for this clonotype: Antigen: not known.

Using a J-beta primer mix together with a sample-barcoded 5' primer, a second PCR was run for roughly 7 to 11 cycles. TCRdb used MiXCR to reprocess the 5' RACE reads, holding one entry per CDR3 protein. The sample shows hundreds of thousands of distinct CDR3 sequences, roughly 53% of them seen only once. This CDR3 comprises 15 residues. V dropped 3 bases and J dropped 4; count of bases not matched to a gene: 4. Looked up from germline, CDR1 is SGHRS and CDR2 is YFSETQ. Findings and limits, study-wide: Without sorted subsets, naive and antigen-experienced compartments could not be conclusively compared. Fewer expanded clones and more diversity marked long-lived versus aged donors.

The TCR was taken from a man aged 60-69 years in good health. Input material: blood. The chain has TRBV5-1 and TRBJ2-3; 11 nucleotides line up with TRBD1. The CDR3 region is CASSSGTGGPDTQYF. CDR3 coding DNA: TGCGCCAGCAGCTCCGGGACAGGGGGGCCAGATACGCAGTATTTT.